Listed here are 5 T cell receptor beta chains from one sample, sequenced in a study of blood T cell repertoires in COVID-19. The method was immunoSEQ multiplex PCR; TCRdb's version includes in-frame clones alone and lacks a portion of them. Among 70,000 or so clones listed, roughly 89% were seen once. The material sequenced was peripheral blood. All receptors derive from a human donor in a cohort sampled during active COVID-19.

The rearrangement uses TRBV6-5 and TRBJ2-7; weak D call: TRBD1 (5 bases). Germline lookup yields CDR1 MNHEY and CDR2 SVGAGI. The CDR3 has 15 residues. Trimming pared 10 bases from V and 6 bases from J, leaving 25 bases between. For the CDR3, the DNA is TGTGCCACCGCCCCCTACAGGCAGGGTCGAATCGAGCAGTACTTC. Protein: CATAPYRQGRIEQYF.

This clone occurred once. V usage is TRBV7-8 and J usage is TRBJ2-7, with 7 nucleotides matching TRBD2. Germline V gene data show CDR1 as SGHVS and CDR2 as FQNEAQ. The length of the CDR3 is 19 residues. V shed 0 bases and J 2 bases; nucleotides not matched to a gene: 16. CDR3 bases: TGTGCCAGCAGCTTAGCGAATCGGGAGGACGGCGTAGAGGCCTACGAGCAGTACTTC. As protein: CASSLANREDGVEAYEQYF.

The chain couples TRBV27 to TRBJ1-1, with 10 positions matching TRBD1. The CDR3 sequence is 12 residues long. Germline CDR1 reads MNHEY; CDR2 reads SMNVEV (reference sequence). The V gene end was trimmed by 8 bases and the J gene end by 7 bases; junction bases not matched to a gene: 4. The CDR3 DNA reads as TGTGCCAGCCAGGGACAGGGGTTTGAAGCTTTCTTT. It translates to CASQGQGFEAFF.

The rearrangement links TRBV27 to TRBJ2-7, with TRBD2 matching over 10 bases. The CDR3 loop spans 16 amino acids. Germline assignment: CDR1 MNHEY and CDR2 SMNVEV (reference sequence). The junction had 6 bases not matched to a gene; V was cut back by 2 bases and J by 2 bases. CDR3 amino acids: CASSLLAGDTPYEQYF. As DNA, the CDR3 is TGTGCCAGCAGTTTACTAGCGGGGGACACGCCCTACGAGCAGTACTTC.

The V gene is TRBV11-2, the J gene TRBJ1-1, with D hard to call. V was trimmed by 2 bases and J by 5 bases, leaving 12 bases between them. This CDR3 comprises 14 residues. Germline V gene sequence: CDR1 SGHAT, CDR2 FQNNGV. CDR3: CASSLYGKTTEAFF. DNA of the CDR3: TGTGCCAGCAGCTTATACGGGAAAACAACTGAAGCTTTCTTT.